A selection of T cell receptor beta chains follows, all from one sample in a study of blood T cell repertoires in COVID-19. Assay used: immunoSEQ multiplex PCR; TCRdb lists only in-frame clones, some missing. The sample lists 150,000 to 200,000 clones; roughly 75% were seen once. The material sequenced was peripheral blood. The receptors derive from a man between 65 and 85 years old with active or convalescent COVID-19. Both conserved end residues are part of each CDR3. A D gene is named only where the DNA matches it firmly. For some rows the clone size is stated as once, few or many, or as a class when expanded; others skip it.

V gene	CDR3 length	J gene	clone size	D gene	CDR3 DNA	CDR3 protein
TRBV11-2	15	TRBJ1-1	NA	TRBD1	TGTGCCAGCAGCTCCGGCCGGGGACAGCGCTCTGAAGCTTTCTTT	CASSSGRGQRSEAFF
TRBV27	15	TRBJ2-1	NA	TRBD2	TGTGCCAGCAGATTTGGGGGGGTCCAATACAATGAGCAGTTCTTC	CASRFGGVQYNEQFF
TRBV3-1/TRBV3-2	15	TRBJ1-2	NA	TRBD1	TGTGCCAGCAGCCATCACTGGGACAGGGTCTATGGCTACACCTTC	CASSHHWDRVYGYTF
TRBV18	14	TRBJ2-7	NA	NA	TGTGCCAGCTCACCCACCACAGGTCATTTCGAGCAGTACTTC	CASSPTTGHFEQYF
TRBV5-8	17	TRBJ2-1	NA	NA	TGTGCCAGCAGCTTGGCGTTAGCGTTCAGCTCCTACAATGAGCAGTTCTTC	CASSLALAFSSYNEQFF
TRBV2	15	TRBJ1-1	NA	TRBD1	TGTGCCAGAAGGACAGGACCTTCTATCGTCACTGAAGCTTTCTTT	CARRTGPSIVTEAFF
TRBV25-1	16	TRBJ1-6	NA	NA	TGTGCCAGCAGTGTTACGGGACTCCTCTCAAATTCACCCCTCCACTTT	CASSVTGLLSNSPLHF
TRBV4-1	19	TRBJ2-2	once	TRBD2	TGCGCCAGCAGCCAATCTAGCGGGGGGCTCACCTCGAACACCGGGGAGCTGTTTTTT	CASSQSSGGLTSNTGELFF
TRBV7-2	15	TRBJ2-2	NA	TRBD1	TGTGCCAGCAGCTTAGAGGCCAGGGGGACCGGGGAGCTGTTTTTT	CASSLEARGTGELFF
TRBV4-1	17	TRBJ2-3	NA	TRBD2	TGCGCCAGCAGCAAAACGATAACTAGCGGTAACACAGATACGCAGTATTTT	CASSKTITSGNTDTQYF
TRBV4-1	13	TRBJ1-2	NA	NA	TGCGCCAGCAGCCAAGAGGAAGGGGCAGGATACACCTTC	CASSQEEGAGYTF
TRBV6-1	19	TRBJ2-7	NA	TRBD1	TGTGCCAGCAGTGAAGCTTGGGGACAGGCCAACCCTAGCTCCTACGAGCAGTACTTC	CASSEAWGQANPSSYEQYF
TRBV6-5	13	TRBJ1-1	NA	NA	TGTGCCAGCAGTTACCTCAGGGACACTGAAGCTTTCTTT	CASSYLRDTEAFF